This entry lists 8 T cell receptor beta chains sequenced from one sample in a study of T cells in localized non-small cell lung cancer. Only in-frame clones appear in the TCRdb table, and some are missing; sequencing was by immunoSEQ multiplex PCR. Of under 150,000 clones in the sample, roughly 90% are singletons; the top ten hold around 1.7%. Sample: peripheral blood, taken before any cancer treatment. These receptors were obtained from a female donor older than 55 with stage I lung adenocarcinoma.

This chain connects TRBV28 to TRBJ1-5, with unresolved D. Germline V gene data show CDR1 as MDHEN and CDR2 as SYDVKM. Deletions cut 5 bases from V and 9 bases from J, with 8 bases between. The CDR3 totals 11 residues. CDR3 coding DNA: TGTGCCAGCAGTAACACTCGGCCCCAGCATTTT. Protein: CASSNTRPQHF.

This rearrangement joins TRBV11-2 to TRBJ2-5; 9 bases match TRBD2. CDR1 and CDR2 from the germline V gene are SGHAT and FQNNGV. The CDR3 runs 15 residues. V lost 5 bases, J lost 3 bases, and 7 bases stayed unmatched. DNA for the CDR3: TGTGCCAGCAGCCAGTGGACTAGCGCAAAAGAGACCCAGTACTTC. Translation gives CASSQWTSAKETQYF.

The gene calls are TRBV7-9 and TRBJ2-5; TRBD1 or TRBD2 may be the D gene (7 bases each). Trimming took off 3 bases at V and 2 bases at J, with 16 bases between the two ends. The CDR3 has 16 amino acids. Germline loops: CDR1 SEHNR, CDR2 FQNEAQ (reference sequence). CDR3 in DNA: TGTGCCAGCAGCTTTAGGGAGGGGGCGGTTCAAGAGACCCAGTACTTC. Its translation is CASSFREGAVQETQYF.

The rearrangement uses TRBV9 and TRBJ1-2, with no clear D. The CDR3 has 16 residues. V lost 3 bases to trimming and J lost 4 bases, with 19 bases between them. The V gene's germline CDR1 is SGDLS and CDR2 YYNGEE. CDR3 sequence (DNA): TGTGCCAGCAGCGCACCGGACCCCACTATCTTCTATGGCTACACCTTC. Translation gives CASSAPDPTIFYGYTF.

V gene TRBV18 combines with J gene TRBJ1-2; D might be TRBD1 (5 bases). Trimming left V 4 bases short and J 6 bases short, with 12 bases between. This CDR3 spans 13 amino acids. Germline V CDR1 and CDR2: KGHSH, LQKENI. The CDR3 protein is CASSQIPGNGYTF. Here the CDR3 DNA reads TGTGCCAGCTCACAAATTCCAGGGAATGGCTACACCTTC.

V usage is TRBV5-6 and J usage is TRBJ1-1; tentatively, D is TRBD1 (6 bases). CDR1 and CDR2 (germline): SGHDT, YYEEEE. V shed 3 bases and J shed 3 bases, with 18 bases lying between them. This CDR3 has 16 residues. In DNA form, the CDR3 reads TGTGCCAGCAGCTCGGCGGTGGCAGGGGCCCACACTGAAGCTTTCTTT. This gives the protein CASSSAVAGAHTEAFF.

This rearrangement joins TRBV5-8 to TRBJ2-5; the match to TRBD2 covers 8 bases. The CDR3 loop spans 14 amino acids. CDR1 is SGHTS and CDR2 is YDEGEE in the germline V gene. V shed 2 bases, J shed 5 bases, and the junction held 5 bases outside the gene matches. In DNA form, the CDR3 reads TGTGCCAGCAGCTTAAAGCGGGAGATGGAGACCCAGTACTTC. It is translated as CASSLKREMETQYF. Filled out from reference TRBV5-8 and TRBJ2-5, the complete variable domain reads EAGVTQSPTHLIKTRGQQATLRCSPISGHTSVYWYQQALGLGLQFLLWYDEGEERNRGNFPPRFSGRQFPNYSSELNVNALELEDSALYLCASSLKREMETQYFGPGTRLLVL.

The V call is TRBV6-5, the J call TRBJ1-1, with D possibly matching TRBD1 (6 bases). This CDR3 contains 13 residues. CDR1 and CDR2 (germline): MNHEY, SVGAGI. Trimming took 7 bases from V and 2 from J, leaving 11 bases between them. CDR3 bases: TGTGCCAGCAAACGGGGGCTTAACACTGAAGCTTTCTTT. Protein: CASKRGLNTEAFF.